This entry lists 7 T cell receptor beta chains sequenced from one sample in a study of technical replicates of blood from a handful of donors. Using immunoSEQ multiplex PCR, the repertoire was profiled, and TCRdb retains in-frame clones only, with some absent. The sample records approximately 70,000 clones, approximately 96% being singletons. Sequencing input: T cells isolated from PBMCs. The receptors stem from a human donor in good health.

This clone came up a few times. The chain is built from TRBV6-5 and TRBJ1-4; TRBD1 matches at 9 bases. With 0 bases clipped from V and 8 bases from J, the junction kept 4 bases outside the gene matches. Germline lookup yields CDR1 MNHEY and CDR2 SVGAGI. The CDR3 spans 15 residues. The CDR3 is CASSYSGTGREKLFF. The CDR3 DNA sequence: TGTGCCAGCAGTTACTCCGGGACAGGGCGAGAAAAACTGTTTTTT.

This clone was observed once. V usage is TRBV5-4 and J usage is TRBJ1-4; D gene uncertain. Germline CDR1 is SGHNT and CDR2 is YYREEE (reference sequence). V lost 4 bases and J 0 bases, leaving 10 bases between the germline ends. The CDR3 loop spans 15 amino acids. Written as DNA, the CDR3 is TGTGCCAGCAGCCTATACCCTGCAACTAATGAAAAACTGTTTTTT. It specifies CASSLYPATNEKLFF.

The CDR3 reads CASSLGGVDEQYF. DNA of the CDR3: TGTGCCAGCAGCTTAGGGGGGGTTGACGAGCAGTACTTC. The J gene is TRBJ2-7, the V gene TRBV11-3, with D possibly TRBD2 on 6 matching bases. V was pared by 1 base and J by 5 bases, with 9 bases between. The germline V gene has CDR1 SGHNT and CDR2 YENEEA. The CDR3 covers 13 residues.

The CDR3 spells CASSISGEWGYGYTF. The DNA for the CDR3 is TGTGCCAGTAGTATATCGGGGGAGTGGGGCTATGGCTACACCTTC. This chain joins TRBV19 and TRBJ1-2, with D perhaps matching TRBD1 (5 bases). The CDR3 runs 15 residues. Germline CDR1 and CDR2: LNHDA and SQIVND (reference sequence). V lost 2 bases, J lost 4 bases, and 14 bases lay in between.

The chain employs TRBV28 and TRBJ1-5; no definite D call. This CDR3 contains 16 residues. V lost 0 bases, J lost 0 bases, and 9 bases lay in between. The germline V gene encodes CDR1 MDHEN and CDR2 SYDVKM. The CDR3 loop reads CASSLWTGISNQPQHF. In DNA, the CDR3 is TGTGCCAGCAGTTTATGGACGGGTATTAGCAATCAGCCCCAGCATTTT.

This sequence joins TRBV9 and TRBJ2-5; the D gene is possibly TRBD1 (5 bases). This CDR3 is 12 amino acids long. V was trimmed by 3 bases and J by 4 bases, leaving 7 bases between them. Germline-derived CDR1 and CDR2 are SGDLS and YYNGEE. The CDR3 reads CASSATGETQYF. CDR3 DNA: TGTGCCAGCAGCGCCACAGGAGAGACCCAGTACTTC.

The CDR3 protein is CASSFSQGREGNTIYF. CDR3 sequence (DNA): TGTGCCAGCAGCTTTTCACAGGGACGCGAAGGGAACACCATATATTTT. V usage is TRBV11-2 and J usage is TRBJ1-3; tentatively, D is TRBD1 (6 bases). V was clipped by 3 bases and J by 7 bases, with 19 bases between them. Germline V gives CDR1 SGHAT, CDR2 FQNNGV. This CDR3 region has 16 residues.